This TCR beta chain was documented in a study of OX40 agonist ivuxolimab in advanced cancers. The overall study: In three patients, partial responses were observed, one with hepatocellular carcinoma and two with cutaneous melanoma.

Points on this clone: Its antigen is currently unknown.

Findings and caveats of the study: The expanded peripheral T cells' antigen specificity was not determined. Normalized T-cell clonal expansion was also low in some nonresponders.

Profiling relied on immunoSEQ multiplex PCR, and the TCRdb table lists in-frame clones only, not all of them. The sample comprises roughly 100,000 clones, around nine tenths of which are singletons, and approximately 0.49% rests with the top ten. The sequence was collected from an adult with an advanced solid tumor such as melanoma, head and neck, liver or kidney cancer. Sequencing used CD4+ or CD8+ T cells sorted from blood, obtained in a trial of the OX40 agonist ivuxolimab.

The CDR3 nucleotides are TGCGCCAGCAGCCAAGTGGGGCGGCAGACCCTAGCCAAAAACATTCAGTACTTC. This sequence encodes CASSQVGRQTLAKNIQYF. The V gene is TRBV4-1, the J gene TRBJ2-4, with a possible D match to TRBD1 (5 bases). In germline, CDR1 is MGHRA, CDR2 YSYEKL. V lost 1 base and J 0 bases, leaving 16 bases between the germline ends. The CDR3 loop spans 18 amino acids.